This entry features one T cell receptor (beta chain) sequence. This receptor's antigen is unknown. No base quality information exists; no much larger clone differs at one position. The sample comes from a study of blood T cells in healthy people across ages (dated by TCRdb to the mid-2010s). Context from the whole study: In model experiments, roughly one uniquely barcoded TCR beta cDNA molecule per two T cells was captured by template switching. For two donors (one aged 18 to 30 and one aged 80 or older), the study analyzed two additional independent replicas of 1 million unique cDNA reads from the same blood draw. The donors were split into four age groups: young (average 16 years), middle-aged (39), aged (more than 60) and long-lived (approximately 80). Donors of different ages were randomly distributed across sequencing lanes to avoid experimental bias. Using deep sequencing normalized with unique cDNA molecular identifiers, the study measured how TCR beta repertoire diversity changes with age.

To prepare the library, 5' RACE was applied. Instrument used: Illumina HiSeq 2500. A second roughly 6 to 12 cycle PCR used a sample-barcoded 5' primer and a J-beta primer mix. A unique molecular identifier was introduced onto each TCR beta cDNA molecule by a template-switch 5' adaptor carrying 12 random nucleotides. Each sample yielded at least 2.5 million CDR3-containing paired-end reads. First-strand cDNA was synthesized from all RNA with the Mint cDNA synthesis kit, primed by a TRBC-specific oligonucleotide. Following uracil-DNA glycosylase treatment, a first 18-cycle PCR with universal primers M1SS and BC2_uni_R was performed on all cDNA. The authors' analysis ran thus. For normalization, 1 million high-quality reads were randomly selected from each sample, with every read carrying a distinct molecular identifier. Reads sharing molecular identifiers were discarded rather than binned into consensus sequences. CDR3 identification, clonotype clustering and error correction used MiTCR with a Q25 quality threshold and the strictest error-elimination algorithm. A nonparametric unseen species model using Euler transformation provided a lower-bound estimate of total TCR beta diversity. TCRdb trimmed public reads at Q25 via fastp, called clones via MiXCR and kept in-frame beta chains. Every CDR3 protein is listed once, alongside the most common genes and DNA of its rows. The V and J calls here are based on TCRdb, not the publication. For this sample there are about 680,000 distinct CDR3 sequences; around 45% appear just once. Of the sample, under 35% is held by the ten largest clones.

Systemically healthy Caucasian individuals from Russia, roughly 40 in total and aged roughly 6 to 95 years, were included as donors. Approximately 9 milliliters of peripheral blood were collected from each donor into EDTA-treated Vacutainer tubes. Ficoll-Paque density-gradient centrifugation was used to isolate PBMCs, with at least 6.5 million per sample. Total RNA, at least 6 micrograms per sample, was extracted from PBMCs with Trizol reagent. For every donor, an aliquot of PBMCs went through flow cytometry to measure the percentages of naive CD45RAhigh/CD27high T cells. Study-level results and caveats: Estimates of total diversity from one million sequenced T cells were regarded as lower bounds and underestimates. Compared with the aged group, the long-lived group had more naive CD4+ T cells, fewer expanded clones and increased TCR diversity, a pattern suggesting age selection. A strong correlation was found between observed TCR beta diversity and the percentage of naive T cells measured by flow cytometry. Conclusive comparison of naive and antigen-experienced compartments was prevented by the profiling of bulk unsorted PBMCs. As age increased, observed TCR beta diversity per million T cells dropped in a roughly linear way, and a significant reduction was already evident by age 40. Because donor CMV infection status was unknown, age-related changes in expanded clonotypes were potentially confounded.

Spanning cysteine to phenylalanine, the CDR3 consists of 13 amino acids. Only the CDR3 portion is preserved as DNA: 39 bases, with reading frame beginning at the first base. V loses 4 bases at its end and J loses 9 bases; junction bases beyond the gene matches: 7. According to the germline V gene, CDR1 reads SGHRS and CDR2 reads YFSETQ. The sequenced sample was blood. The receptor chain draws on TRBV5-1 and TRBJ2-1; the junction holds 7 bases that match TRBD2. This receptor was taken from a woman aged 55-75 years in good health. The DNA sequence is TGCGCCAGCAGCCTGACTAGCTCCGGTGAGCAGTTCTTC. This yields the protein CASSLTSSGEQFF.